The rows below give T cell receptor beta chains drawn from one sample of a study of control samples from healthy donors and cancer patients. Clones were sequenced by immunoSEQ multiplex PCR, and TCRdb holds only the in-frame ones, with some missing. There are around 100,000 clones in the sample; about 89% occur only once, and more than 7% lies in the top ten. Sample: blood. All receptors derive from a man aged 25-45 years in good health. The CDR3 runs from the conserved cysteine through the conserved F or W. Each record gives: clone size, J gene, V gene, D gene, CDR3 protein, CDR3 DNA. A D gene is named only where the DNA matches it firmly. Size values are once, few and many counts, or a class for expanded clones, and some rows have none.

abundance: .
j_gene: TRBJ2-1
v_gene: TRBV9
d_gene: .
CDR3aa: CASSYPPGTTSYNEQFF
CDR3nt: TGTGCCAGCAGCTACCCACCCGGGACAACATCCTACAATGAGCAGTTCTTC

abundance: .
j_gene: TRBJ1-2
v_gene: TRBV7-2
d_gene: .
CDR3aa: CASRSGETYGYTF
CDR3nt: TGTGCCAGCAGATCAGGGGAAACCTATGGCTACACCTTC

abundance: .
j_gene: TRBJ2-1
v_gene: TRBV7-9
d_gene: .
CDR3aa: CASRSGQSNEQFF
CDR3nt: TGTGCCAGCAGGTCGGGACAAAGTAATGAGCAGTTCTTC

abundance: .
j_gene: TRBJ2-5
v_gene: TRBV28
d_gene: TRBD1
CDR3aa: CASRDGTGVETQYF
CDR3nt: TGTGCCAGCAGGGATGGGACAGGGGTAGAGACCCAGTACTTC

abundance: few
j_gene: TRBJ1-1
v_gene: TRBV28
d_gene: .
CDR3aa: CASSLIQGRGNTEAFF
CDR3nt: TGTGCCAGCAGTTTAATCCAGGGGAGGGGGAACACTGAAGCTTTCTTT

abundance: .
j_gene: TRBJ1-2
v_gene: TRBV12-3/TRBV12-4
d_gene: .
CDR3aa: CASSFVGYTF
CDR3nt: TGTGCCAGCAGTTTCGTCGGCTACACCTTC

abundance: once
j_gene: TRBJ1-1
v_gene: TRBV2
d_gene: .
CDR3aa: CASSNLQAHTEAFF
CDR3nt: TGTGCCAGCAGTAATCTACAGGCCCACACTGAAGCTTTCTTT

abundance: .
j_gene: TRBJ1-1
v_gene: TRBV28
d_gene: .
CDR3aa: CATIPSKGANTEAFF
CDR3nt: TGTGCCACCATACCCTCCAAAGGGGCGAACACTGAAGCTTTCTTT

abundance: once
j_gene: TRBJ1-6
v_gene: TRBV6-5
d_gene: TRBD1
CDR3aa: CASSSQGAFGSPLHF
CDR3nt: TGTGCCAGCAGTTCGCAGGGGGCATTCGGCTCACCCCTCCACTTT

abundance: .
j_gene: TRBJ2-2
v_gene: TRBV5-4
d_gene: TRBD2
CDR3aa: CASSPNFGGGLNTGELFF
CDR3nt: TGTGCCAGCAGCCCGAACTTCGGGGGGGGGCTGAACACCGGGGAGCTGTTTTTT

abundance: .
j_gene: TRBJ1-3
v_gene: TRBV5-4
d_gene: TRBD1
CDR3aa: CASSIQGGGNTIYF
CDR3nt: TGTGCCAGCAGCATACAGGGGGGAGGAAACACCATATATTTT

abundance: .
j_gene: TRBJ2-1
v_gene: TRBV19
d_gene: .
CDR3aa: CASRGGSEQFF
CDR3nt: TGTGCCAGTAGAGGGGGGAGTGAGCAGTTCTTC

abundance: .
j_gene: TRBJ1-5
v_gene: TRBV28
d_gene: .
CDR3aa: CASSPHVQGDQPQHF
CDR3nt: TGTGCCAGCAGCCCCCACGTCCAGGGTGACCAGCCCCAGCATTTT

abundance: .
j_gene: TRBJ1-4
v_gene: TRBV7-9
d_gene: .
CDR3aa: CASLQGTNEKLFF
CDR3nt: TGTGCCAGCCTTCAGGGGACAAATGAAAAACTGTTTTTT

abundance: .
j_gene: TRBJ1-2
v_gene: TRBV9
d_gene: TRBD1
CDR3aa: CASSVGTGKTNYGYTF
CDR3nt: TGTGCCAGCAGCGTAGGGACAGGCAAGACTAACTATGGCTACACCTTC

abundance: .
j_gene: TRBJ2-2
v_gene: TRBV6-2/TRBV6-3
d_gene: .
CDR3aa: CASSYFQGRGELFF
CDR3nt: TGTGCCAGCAGTTACTTTCAGGGGCGCGGGGAGCTGTTTTTT

abundance: .
j_gene: TRBJ1-4
v_gene: TRBV5-8
d_gene: .
CDR3aa: CASSLYGNEKLFF
CDR3nt: TGTGCCAGCAGCTTGTACGGGAATGAAAAACTGTTTTTT

abundance: .
j_gene: TRBJ2-1
v_gene: TRBV19
d_gene: TRBD2
CDR3aa: CASSISGTSGMGAYNEQFF
CDR3nt: TGTGCCAGTAGTATCTCCGGGACTAGCGGGATGGGCGCCTACAATGAGCAGTTCTTC

abundance: once
j_gene: TRBJ1-1
v_gene: TRBV19
d_gene: .
CDR3aa: CASSIGGANTEAFF
CDR3nt: TGTGCCAGTAGTATTGGCGGGGCGAACACTGAAGCTTTCTTT

abundance: .
j_gene: TRBJ1-1
v_gene: TRBV21-1
d_gene: .
CDR3aa: CASSKDRGLAPAFF
CDR3nt: TGTGCCAGCAGCAAAGACAGGGGGCTGGCCCCAGCTTTCTTT